This passage covers 23 T cell receptor beta chains from one sample sequenced in a study of blood T cell repertoires in COVID-19. Only in-frame clones appear in the TCRdb table, and some are missing; sequencing was by immunoSEQ multiplex PCR. The sample lists approximately 190,000 clones, roughly 79% occurring once. Sequenced sample: peripheral blood. The receptors originated from a man aged 55 to 70 with active or convalescent COVID-19.

In DNA form, the CDR3 reads TGTGCCAGTAGTATGACTAATAAGGGCAATGAGCAGTTCTTC. Its translation is CASSMTNKGNEQFF. V gene TRBV19 combines with J gene TRBJ2-1; D possibly corresponds to TRBD2 (5 bases). This CDR3 spans 14 amino acids. The V and J ends lost 3 bases and 6 bases respectively, with 12 bases between them. Germline-derived CDR1 and CDR2 are LNHDA and SQIVND (reference sequence).

This clone was seen just once. J is TRBJ2-3 and V is TRBV18; 7 bases match TRBD1. This CDR3 comprises 17 residues. Germline V lookup: CDR1 KGHSH, CDR2 LQKENI. The V and J ends lost 3 bases and 1 base, in that order; junction bases with no gene match: 10. The CDR3 loop is CASSPTGRTGGTDTQYF. In DNA, the CDR3 is TGTGCCAGCTCACCCACAGGGCGTACAGGGGGCACAGATACGCAGTATTTT. The full variable domain, its missing parts supplied by reference TRBV18 and TRBJ2-3, is NAGVMQNPRHLVRRRGQEARLRCSPMKGHSHVYWYRQLPEEGLKFMVYLQKENIIDESGMPKERFSAEFPKEGPSILRIQQVVRGDSAAYFCASSPTGRTGGTDTQYFGPGTRLTVL.

V and J are TRBV2 and TRBJ1-5, with unresolved D. Germline CDR1 is SNHLY and CDR2 is FYNNEI. This CDR3 spans 11 amino acids. V dropped 7 bases and J dropped 3 bases, with 4 bases sitting between them. CDR3 protein: CASTVNQPQHF. In DNA, the CDR3 is TGTGCCAGCACGGTCAATCAGCCCCAGCATTTT.

This clone was counted only a few times. This CDR3 is CASSPSGTGHNEQFF. CDR3 nucleotides: TGTGCCAGCAGCCCAAGCGGGACCGGACACAATGAGCAGTTCTTC. The J gene is TRBJ2-1, the V gene TRBV3-1 (or the pseudogene TRBV3-2); 7 nucleotides match TRBD2. The CDR3 has 15 amino acids. Germline V lookup: CDR1 LGHDT, CDR2 YNNKEL (reference sequence). The ends lost 4 bases at V and 5 bases at J; junction bases unmatched: 8.

This clone was recorded a few times. The chain links TRBV2 to TRBJ2-1, with a tentative D call TRBD2 (6 bases). The CDR3 spans 15 residues. Germline CDR1 reads SNHLY; CDR2 reads FYNNEI. Trimming took off 4 bases at V and 2 bases at J, with 12 bases between the two ends. The CDR3 region is CASSVNSGAYNEQFF. CDR3 nucleotide sequence: TGTGCCAGCAGTGTAAACTCGGGGGCCTACAATGAGCAGTTCTTC.

The gene calls are TRBV14 and TRBJ1-1; D uncertain. The CDR3 loop spans 13 amino acids. V lost 5 bases to trimming and J lost 0 bases, with 7 bases between them. Looked up from germline, CDR1 is SGHDN and CDR2 is FVKESK. CDR3 protein: CASSRDMNTEAFF. Here the CDR3 DNA reads TGTGCCAGCAGCAGAGACATGAACACTGAAGCTTTCTTT.

This clone came up once. CDR3 protein: CASRPSRRGYNEQFF. Here the CDR3 DNA reads TGTGCCAGTAGACCCTCCCGCCGGGGGTACAATGAGCAGTTCTTC. The V and J genes are TRBV19 and TRBJ2-1; a weak D match, TRBD2 (6 bases). Germline CDR1 reads LNHDA; CDR2 reads SQIVND (reference sequence). V shed 6 bases and J shed 4 bases, with 16 bases lying between them. The CDR3 is 15 amino acids.

The chain couples TRBV7-2 to TRBJ1-2; 9 bases agree with TRBD1. The CDR3 totals 12 residues. J gave up 8 bases and V 5 bases, and 3 bases lay outside the gene matches. The germline V gene has CDR1 SGHTA and CDR2 FQGNSA. Written as DNA, the CDR3 is TGTGCCAGCAGCGGGACAGGGCAGGGCTACACCTTC. This gives the protein CASSGTGQGYTF.

J is TRBJ2-5 and V is TRBV27; 7 nucleotides line up with TRBD2. The germline gives CDR1 MNHEY, CDR2 SMNVEV (reference sequence). CDR3 length equals 14 residues. With 6 bases clipped from V and 5 bases from J, the junction kept 9 bases outside the gene matches. The CDR3 reads CASRSGLGSETQYF. The CDR3 DNA reads TGTGCCAGCAGATCCGGACTAGGTTCGGAGACCCAGTACTTC.

V usage is TRBV4-1 and J usage is TRBJ2-3; 11 bases match TRBD2. After removal of 0 bases from V and 0 bases from J, the junction contained 8 bases not matched to a gene. The CDR3 sequence is 19 residues long. The V gene's germline CDR1 is MGHRA and CDR2 YSYEKL. DNA for the CDR3: TGCGCCAGCAGCCAAGATCTAGCGGGAGGCGCTGGAAGCACAGATACGCAGTATTTT. This sequence encodes CASSQDLAGGAGSTDTQYF.

This chain uses TRBV19 with TRBJ1-1; 10 bases fit TRBD1. V shed 9 bases, J shed 1 base, and the junction held 8 bases outside the gene matches. This CDR3 spans 15 amino acids. In germline, CDR1 is LNHDA, CDR2 SQIVND (reference sequence). DNA of the CDR3: TGTGCCAGAAAAGGGACAGGGGAATCGAACACTGAAGCTTTCTTT. It is translated as CARKGTGESNTEAFF.

The chain has TRBV27 and TRBJ2-1; 8 bases are a match to TRBD1. The germline gives CDR1 MNHEY, CDR2 SMNVEV (reference sequence). The CDR3 loop spans 13 amino acids. V lost 8 bases, J lost 6 bases, and 6 bases stayed unmatched. The CDR3 loop reads CASPDRARNEQFF. The CDR3 coding sequence is TGTGCCAGCCCGGACAGGGCTCGCAATGAGCAGTTCTTC.

This rearrangement joins TRBV18 to TRBJ2-3, with 8 bases lining up with TRBD1. V lost 4 bases to trimming and J lost 2 bases; unmatched junction nucleotides: 8. The length of the CDR3 is 16 residues. CDR1 is KGHSH and CDR2 is LQKENI in the germline V gene. The CDR3 is CASSRQGAPYTDTQYF. CDR3 DNA sequence: TGTGCCAGCTCACGCCAGGGGGCTCCTTACACAGATACGCAGTATTTT.

This clone was seen once. This chain joins TRBV28 and TRBJ2-7; D might be TRBD1 (6 bases). V was shortened by 1 base and J by 2 bases, with 9 bases between the two germline ends. The CDR3 contains 14 residues. Germline-derived CDR1 and CDR2 are MDHEN and SYDVKM. The CDR3 DNA sequence: TGTGCCAGCAGTTTATCCCGACAGGCCTACGAGCAGTACTTC. This sequence encodes CASSLSRQAYEQYF.

V gene TRBV4-2 combines with J gene TRBJ2-7; 11 bases agree with TRBD1. Germline CDR1 is LGHNA and CDR2 is YNFKEQ. CDR3 length: 15 amino acids. The junction had 2 bases not matched to a gene; V was cut back by 1 base and J by 3 bases. The DNA of the CDR3 is TGTGCCAGCAGCCAAGGGACAGGGGGCTACTACGAGCAGTACTTC. Its protein product is CASSQGTGGYYEQYF.

The chain carries TRBV9 and TRBJ2-1, with 8 bases aligning to TRBD2. This CDR3 region has 15 residues. After removal of 4 bases from V and 6 bases from J, the junction contained 9 bases not matched to a gene. Germline V gene data show CDR1 as SGDLS and CDR2 as YYNGEE. The DNA for the CDR3 is TGTGCCAGCAGCCCACTTACTAGCGGCGGCAATGAGCAGTTCTTC. Amino acid sequence: CASSPLTSGGNEQFF.

This clone showed up just a few times. The rearrangement joins TRBV2 to TRBJ2-1; TRBD2 matches at 14 bases. Germline CDR1 and CDR2: SNHLY and FYNNEI. The CDR3 sequence is 15 residues long. Trimming at V came to 6 bases and at J to 3 bases, leaving 1 base not matched to a gene. CDR3 nucleotide sequence: TGTGCCAGCAGGGGGACTAGCGGGGGCTACAATGAGCAGTTCTTC. Protein: CASRGTSGGYNEQFF.

The chain carries TRBV7-6 and TRBJ2-7; unclear D gene. The length of the CDR3 is 12 residues. Trimming removed 2 bases at V and 3 bases at J, with 5 bases between. CDR1 and CDR2 (germline): SGHVS, FNYEAQ. CDR3 DNA: TGTGCCAGCAGCTTAACCGGCTACGAGCAGTACTTC. Amino acids: CASSLTGYEQYF.

This chain links TRBV28 with TRBJ2-3; 13 nucleotides match TRBD2. This CDR3 spans 15 amino acids. CDR1 is MDHEN and CDR2 is SYDVKM in the germline V gene. Trimming at V came to 6 bases and at J to 4 bases, leaving 4 bases not matched to a gene. CDR3 amino acids: CASSETSGGADTQYF. Written as DNA, the CDR3 is TGTGCCAGCAGCGAAACTAGCGGGGGGGCAGATACGCAGTATTTT. The full variable domain, completed using reference TRBV28 and TRBJ2-3, is DVKVTQSSRYLVKRTGEKVFLECVQDMDHENMFWYRQDPGLGLRLIYFSYDVKMKEKGDIPEGYSVSREKKERFSLILESASTNQTSMYLCASSETSGGADTQYFGPGTRLTVL.

J is TRBJ2-6 and V is TRBV5-1; D may be TRBD2 (5 bases). CDR3 size: 14 residues. From germline, CDR1 is SGHRS and CDR2 YFSETQ. V was shortened by 7 bases and J by 2 bases, with 10 bases between the two germline ends. CDR3 loop: CASYIGAGANVLTF. CDR3 bases: TGCGCCAGCTACATCGGGGCTGGGGCCAACGTCCTGACTTTC.

The chain employs TRBV9 and TRBJ2-5, with TRBD1 matching 10 bases. CDR3 length: 15 residues. In germline, CDR1 is SGDLS, CDR2 YYNGEE. V trimming: 4 bases; J trimming: 5 bases; junction bases outside the gene matches: 8. The CDR3 reads CASSLRTGGRETQYF. CDR3 bases: TGTGCCAGCAGCCTAAGGACAGGGGGGAGGGAGACCCAGTACTTC.

The chain has TRBV28 and TRBJ2-5; 13 positions match TRBD2. Trimming removed 5 bases from V and 4 bases from J; junction bases left unmatched: 7. Per germline, CDR1 MDHEN and CDR2 SYDVKM. The CDR3 extends over 16 amino acids. CDR3: CASSTRTSGSLETQYF. CDR3 DNA: TGTGCCAGCAGTACCCGGACTAGCGGGAGCCTAGAGACCCAGTACTTC.

The V and J genes are TRBV5-4 and TRBJ1-6, with a weak D call TRBD1 (6 bases). Trimming removed 0 bases at V and 10 bases at J, with 8 bases between. CDR1 SGHNT and CDR2 YYREEE come from the germline V gene (reference sequence). The CDR3 extends over 13 amino acids. CDR3 sequence (DNA): TGTGCCAGCAGCTTGGAAGGGGGATCACCCCTCCACTTT. Translation gives CASSLEGGSPLHF.